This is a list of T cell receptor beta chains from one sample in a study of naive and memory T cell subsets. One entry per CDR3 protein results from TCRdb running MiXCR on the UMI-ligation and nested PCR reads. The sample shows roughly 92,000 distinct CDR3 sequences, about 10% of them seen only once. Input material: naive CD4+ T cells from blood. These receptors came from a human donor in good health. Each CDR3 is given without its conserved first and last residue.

CDR3 protein: ASSLVRKGLTNIQY
J gene: TRBJ2-4
V gene: TRBV12-3/TRBV12-4

CDR3 protein: SVGSSGAPRAQY
J gene: TRBJ2-3
V gene: TRBV29-1

CDR3 protein: ASSLTSGAEGF
J gene: TRBJ1-1
V gene: TRBV7-6

CDR3 protein: ASRKTEGFETQY
J gene: TRBJ2-5
V gene: TRBV2

CDR3 protein: ASSSMFGTFYEQY
J gene: TRBJ2-7
V gene: TRBV5-5

CDR3 protein: ASSDRTRGPGELF
J gene: TRBJ2-2
V gene: TRBV7-3

CDR3 protein: ASREQAASTDTQY
J gene: TRBJ2-3
V gene: TRBV12-3/TRBV12-4

CDR3 protein: SATSATDQY
J gene: TRBJ2-7
V gene: TRBV20-1

CDR3 protein: SARSGGSNYGYT
J gene: TRBJ1-2
V gene: TRBV20-1

CDR3 protein: ASGLVRDSDYLFPYEQY
J gene: TRBJ2-7
V gene: TRBV12-5

CDR3 protein: ASRDPGQGNYGYT
J gene: TRBJ1-2
V gene: TRBV12-3/TRBV12-4

CDR3 protein: ASTPAGPGGRGNQPQH
J gene: TRBJ1-5
V gene: TRBV28

CDR3 protein: ASSPLQGSNQPQH
J gene: TRBJ1-5
V gene: TRBV18

CDR3 protein: SVAVDRGNEQY
J gene: TRBJ2-7
V gene: TRBV29-1

CDR3 protein: ASSLTPYNEQF
J gene: TRBJ2-1
V gene: TRBV11-3

CDR3 protein: ASSQVRGETQY
J gene: TRBJ2-5
V gene: TRBV4-1

CDR3 protein: ASRLLWGPDTQY
J gene: TRBJ2-3
V gene: TRBV12-3/TRBV12-4

CDR3 protein: SARGKRGFEETQY
J gene: TRBJ2-5
V gene: TRBV20-1

CDR3 protein: ASSLGLMGDEKLF
J gene: TRBJ1-4
V gene: TRBV7-2

CDR3 protein: ASSLKASGYTQY
J gene: TRBJ2-3
V gene: TRBV3-1

CDR3 protein: ASSQAGLGGTEAF
J gene: TRBJ1-1
V gene: TRBV4-1

CDR3 protein: SASSYNEQF
J gene: TRBJ2-1
V gene: TRBV20-1

CDR3 protein: ASSRRAKTDEFQETQY
J gene: TRBJ2-5
V gene: TRBV11-2

CDR3 protein: ASSVAQNTEAF
J gene: TRBJ1-1
V gene: TRBV12-3/TRBV12-4

CDR3 protein: ASSSSRGREQY
J gene: TRBJ2-7
V gene: TRBV27

CDR3 protein: ASSERSHSNQPQH
J gene: TRBJ1-5
V gene: TRBV2

CDR3 protein: SVDLAGYVTDTQY
J gene: TRBJ2-3
V gene: TRBV29-1

CDR3 protein: SVGGTATDTQY
J gene: TRBJ2-3
V gene: TRBV29-1

CDR3 protein: ASSEQGTSFGANVLT
J gene: TRBJ2-6
V gene: TRBV11-2

CDR3 protein: AWSVFSGGYNEQF
J gene: TRBJ2-1
V gene: TRBV30

CDR3 protein: ASSLERVYEQY
J gene: TRBJ2-7
V gene: TRBV12-3/TRBV12-4

CDR3 protein: ASSQGFGQGQIDIQY
J gene: TRBJ2-4
V gene: TRBV3-1

CDR3 protein: ASSHLLGYT
J gene: TRBJ1-2
V gene: TRBV3-1

CDR3 protein: ASTLDATGANVLT
J gene: TRBJ2-6
V gene: TRBV12-3/TRBV12-4

CDR3 protein: ASSYLRRQPQH
J gene: TRBJ1-5
V gene: TRBV6-2/TRBV6-3

CDR3 protein: ASSGEYEQY
J gene: TRBJ2-7
V gene: TRBV7-9

CDR3 protein: ASSPPLDSLGGYT
J gene: TRBJ1-2
V gene: TRBV18

CDR3 protein: ASSFGVQETQY
J gene: TRBJ2-5
V gene: TRBV6-2/TRBV6-3

CDR3 protein: ASTGRRGRSNEQF
J gene: TRBJ2-1
V gene: TRBV9

CDR3 protein: ASSLSEGYNSPLH
J gene: TRBJ1-6
V gene: TRBV5-5

CDR3 protein: ASSQVGTEAF
J gene: TRBJ1-1
V gene: TRBV7-9

CDR3 protein: ASSGTGLNTDTQY
J gene: TRBJ2-3
V gene: TRBV2

CDR3 protein: SALRHSSNQPQH
J gene: TRBJ1-5
V gene: TRBV20-1

CDR3 protein: ASSPTENTEAF
J gene: TRBJ1-1
V gene: TRBV12-3/TRBV12-4

CDR3 protein: ASGSIDGYGYT
J gene: TRBJ1-2
V gene: TRBV7-9

CDR3 protein: ASSQSQGGSPLH
J gene: TRBJ1-6
V gene: TRBV13

CDR3 protein: SVGGTSQKVEAF
J gene: TRBJ1-1
V gene: TRBV29-1

CDR3 protein: ASSQEGSYEQY
J gene: TRBJ2-7
V gene: TRBV4-2

CDR3 protein: SGGASSYEQY
J gene: TRBJ2-7
V gene: TRBV29-1

CDR3 protein: ASSQDEARVNTEAF
J gene: TRBJ1-1
V gene: TRBV4-2

CDR3 protein: ASSGGGGRSYGYT
J gene: TRBJ1-2
V gene: TRBV5-1

CDR3 protein: ASLRRGIRTNEQF
J gene: TRBJ2-1
V gene: TRBV12-3/TRBV12-4

CDR3 protein: ATSRDITTTNEKLF
J gene: TRBJ1-4
V gene: TRBV15

CDR3 protein: ASSQGTGANVLT
J gene: TRBJ2-6
V gene: TRBV4-3

CDR3 protein: ASSLEVTGDGYT
J gene: TRBJ1-2
V gene: TRBV7-6

CDR3 protein: ATRRVATNEKLF
J gene: TRBJ1-4
V gene: TRBV15